This TCR beta chain was observed in a study of CD8 T cells in Susac syndrome. Overall study context: Patients with Susac syndrome were therapy-naive, on corticosteroids, or on intravenous immunoglobulin alone at the time that blood was drawn.

Looked up from germline, CDR1 is LGHDT and CDR2 is YNNKEL (reference sequence). The CDR3 is 13 amino acids. After removal of 4 bases from V and 7 bases from J, the junction contained 5 bases not matched to a gene. RNA was extracted with the RNeasy kit, and a quantity of 0.5 to 1 ug was reverse transcribed using random hexamers. Multiplex immunoSEQ PCR targeted 54 Vbeta and 13 Jbeta TCR beta segments. One entry per CDR3 protein results from TCRdb running MiXCR on the immunoSEQ multiplex PCR reads. The sample yields 150,000 or so distinct CDR3 sequences, more than 95% seen once. The V and J genes are TRBV3-1 and TRBJ1-2; 8 bases match TRBD1. Sequenced input: CD4+ T cells from PBMCs. This clonotype was sampled from a human donor with Susac syndrome. The CDR3 DNA sequence: TGTGCCAGCAGCCTAGGACAGGGACGTGGCTACACCTTC. Its protein is CASSLGQGRGYTF.